This T cell receptor beta chain was observed in a study of blood T cell repertoires in COVID-19. Overall study context: The origin of the acute and convalescent COVID-19 samples was the United States, Italy and Spain. T cells, B-cell-depleted T cells, or PBMCs provided the cDNA or gDNA that served as material.

This clone has a handful of counts. Per the authors' pipeline: Counts of nucleated cells, estimated from reference gene primer amplification, were obtained. Method: immunoSEQ multiplex PCR; TCRdb's copy keeps in-frame clones and lacks some. V and J calls plus clone size are reproduced from that table; the DNA served to infer D and trimming. The sample has around 68,000 clones; roughly 82% are singletons. Trimming removed 4 bases from V and 2 bases from J; junction bases left unmatched: 10. CDR3 length equals 16 residues. Germline CDR1 reads SGHRS; CDR2 reads YFSETQ. The chain has TRBV5-1 and TRBJ2-3; 7 bases align to TRBD1. The source of this sequence is a man older than 75 with active COVID-19. The sample consisted of peripheral blood. Here the CDR3 DNA reads TGCGCCAGCAGCCGGGCAAAGACAGGGTTCACAGATACGCAGTATTTT. Encoded protein: CASSRAKTGFTDTQYF.